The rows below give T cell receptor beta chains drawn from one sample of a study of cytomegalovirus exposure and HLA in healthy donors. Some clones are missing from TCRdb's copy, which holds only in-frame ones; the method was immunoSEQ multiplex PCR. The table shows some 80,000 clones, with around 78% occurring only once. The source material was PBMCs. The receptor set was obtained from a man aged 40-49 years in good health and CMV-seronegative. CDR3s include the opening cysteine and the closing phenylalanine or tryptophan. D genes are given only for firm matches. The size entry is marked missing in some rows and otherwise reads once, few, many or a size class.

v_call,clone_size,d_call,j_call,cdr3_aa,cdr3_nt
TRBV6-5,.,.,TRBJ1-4,CASSYSSARSELFF,TGTGCCAGCAGTTACTCGTCGGCGCGCAGCGAACTGTTTTTT
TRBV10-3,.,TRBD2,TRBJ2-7,CATRPAGDSYEQYF,TGTGCCACCCGCCCGGCGGGAGATTCCTACGAGCAGTACTTC
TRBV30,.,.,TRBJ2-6,CAWSRSGSGANVLTF,TGTGCCTGGAGTAGGAGTGGCTCTGGGGCCAACGTCCTGACTTTC
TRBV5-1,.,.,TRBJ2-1,CASSLVTNNEQFF,TGCGCCAGCAGCTTGGTCACAAACAATGAGCAGTTCTTC
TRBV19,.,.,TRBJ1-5,CASRQEIYSNQPQHF,TGTGCCAGTCGACAGGAAATCTATAGCAATCAGCCCCAGCATTTT
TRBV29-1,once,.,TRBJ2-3,CSVYVGRKGDTQYF,TGCAGCGTTTACGTGGGCAGGAAGGGGGATACGCAGTATTTT
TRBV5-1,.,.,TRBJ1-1,CASSPGLGREAFF,TGCGCCAGCTCTCCCGGATTGGGGCGGGAAGCTTTCTTT
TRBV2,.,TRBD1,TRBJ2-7,CASSAGTGLGEQYF,TGTGCCAGCAGCGCCGGGACAGGACTGGGAGAGCAGTACTTC
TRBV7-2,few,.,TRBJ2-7,CASSLALASYEQYF,TGTGCCAGCAGCTTAGCTTTGGCCTCCTACGAGCAGTACTTC
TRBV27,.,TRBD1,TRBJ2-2,CASRQGVTGELFF,TGTGCCAGTCGACAGGGTGTCACCGGGGAGCTGTTTTTT
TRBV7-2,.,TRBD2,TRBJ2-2,CASSSGLASGELFF,TGTGCCAGCAGCTCCGGACTAGCGTCTGGGGAGCTGTTTTTT
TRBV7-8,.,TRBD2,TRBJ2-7,CASSLVSGTYEQYF,TGTGCCAGCAGCTTAGTTAGCGGGACCTACGAGCAGTACTTC
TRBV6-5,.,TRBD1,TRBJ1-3,CASSYRGQRGNTVYF,TGTGCCAGCAGTTATAGGGGGCAACGTGGAAACACCGTATATTTT
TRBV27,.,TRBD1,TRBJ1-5,CASKGLTGARRQPQHF,TGTGCCAGCAAGGGTTTGACAGGGGCACGCAGACAGCCCCAGCATTTT
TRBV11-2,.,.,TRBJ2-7,CASSLVSGRGSYEQYF,TGTGCCAGCAGCTTAGTTTCGGGCAGGGGCTCCTACGAGCAGTACTTC
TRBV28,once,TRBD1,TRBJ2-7,CASSAVQGAFRLVGYEQYF,TGTGCCAGCAGTGCGGTACAGGGGGCATTTCGACTAGTGGGCTACGAGCAGTACTTC
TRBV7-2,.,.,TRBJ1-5,CASSYQSGGFNQPQHF,TGTGCCAGCAGCTACCAAAGTGGGGGGTTCAATCAGCCCCAGCATTTT
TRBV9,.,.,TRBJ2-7,CASSVAGEVWEQYF,TGTGCCAGCAGCGTAGCGGGAGAAGTGTGGGAGCAGTACTTC
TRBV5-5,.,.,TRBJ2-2,CASSLVTEFGELFF,TGTGCCAGCAGCTTGGTTACAGAGTTCGGGGAGCTGTTTTTT
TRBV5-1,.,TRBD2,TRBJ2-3,CASTEGGRSDTQYF,TGCGCCAGCACGGAGGGCGGGAGGTCGGATACGCAGTATTTT
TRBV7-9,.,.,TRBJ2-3,CSSSSWLDSSDTQYF,TGTTCCAGCAGCTCTTGGCTAGATTCGTCGGATACGCAGTATTTT
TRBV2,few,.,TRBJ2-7,CASRAIAAPGEQYF,TGTGCCAGCAGAGCCATAGCGGCTCCGGGCGAGCAGTACTTC
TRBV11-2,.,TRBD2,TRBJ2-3,CASSPRGVSADTQYF,TGTGCCAGCTCTCCCCGGGGGGTTTCGGCAGATACGCAGTATTTT
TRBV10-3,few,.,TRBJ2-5,CAIRGAGQETQYF,TGTGCCATCAGAGGAGCGGGCCAAGAGACCCAGTACTTC
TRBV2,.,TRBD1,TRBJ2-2,CASSELGTGNTGELFF,TGTGCCAGCAGTGAATTAGGGACAGGGAACACCGGGGAGCTGTTTTTT
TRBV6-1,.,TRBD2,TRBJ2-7,CASSSRLAGDYEQYF,TGTGCCAGCAGTTCCCGACTAGCGGGAGACTACGAGCAGTACTTC
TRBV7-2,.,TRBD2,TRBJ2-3,CASSLDSGRADTQYF,TGTGCCAGCAGCTTAGATAGCGGGCGTGCAGATACGCAGTATTTT
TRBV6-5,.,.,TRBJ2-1,CASSYQTGVRNNEQFF,TGTGCCAGCAGTTACCAGACGGGAGTTCGTAACAATGAGCAGTTCTTC
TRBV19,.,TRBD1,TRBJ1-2,CASSPPGTGSHTF,TGTGCCAGTAGTCCACCCGGGACAGGCAGTCACACCTTC
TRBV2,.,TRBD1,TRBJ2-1,CASKQGEDNEQFF,TGTGCCAGCAAACAGGGGGAGGACAATGAGCAGTTCTTC
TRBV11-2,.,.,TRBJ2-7,CASSLNPGISYEQYF,TGTGCCAGCAGCTTAAACCCAGGGATCTCCTACGAGCAGTACTTC
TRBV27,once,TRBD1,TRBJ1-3,CASSKGTVPGNTIYF,TGTGCCAGCAGCAAAGGGACAGTCCCTGGAAACACCATATATTTT
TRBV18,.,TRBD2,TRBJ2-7,CASSPGLALSSYEQYF,TGTGCCAGCTCACCGGGACTAGCGTTGAGCTCCTACGAGCAGTACTTC
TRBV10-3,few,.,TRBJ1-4,CAISRTATNEKLFF,TGTGCCATCAGTCGGACAGCAACTAATGAAAAACTGTTTTTT
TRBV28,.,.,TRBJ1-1,CASSLSLLNTEAFF,TGTGCCAGCAGCCTAAGCCTCCTGAACACTGAAGCTTTCTTT
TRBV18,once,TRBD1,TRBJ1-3,CASSIGGQGGNTIYF,TGTGCCAGCTCAATTGGAGGACAGGGTGGCAACACCATATATTTT
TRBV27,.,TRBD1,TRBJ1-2,CASKGQGVQANYGYTF,TGTGCCAGCAAGGGACAGGGGGTACAAGCTAACTATGGCTACACCTTC
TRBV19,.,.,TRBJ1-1,CASSMEGNTEAFF,TGTGCCAGTAGTATGGAGGGGAACACTGAAGCTTTCTTT
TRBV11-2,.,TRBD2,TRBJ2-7,CASSLSETSGFYEQYF,TGTGCCAGCAGCTTATCTGAGACTAGCGGCTTCTACGAGCAGTACTTC
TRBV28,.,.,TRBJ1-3,CASSPLGELSTIYF,TGTGCCAGCAGCCCCTTAGGAGAATTGAGCACCATATATTTT
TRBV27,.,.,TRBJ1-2,CASRPIIGGDGYTF,TGTGCCAGCAGACCCATAATAGGAGGGGATGGCTACACCTTC
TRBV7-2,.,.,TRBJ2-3,CASSKGASTDTQYF,TGTGCCAGCAGCAAAGGGGCTAGCACAGATACGCAGTATTTT
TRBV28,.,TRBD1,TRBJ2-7,CASSTALGTGGSEQYF,TGTGCCAGCAGCACCGCCTTAGGGACAGGCGGCTCCGAGCAGTACTTC
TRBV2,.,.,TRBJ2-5,CASNRAGNPQETQYF,TGTGCCAGCAACAGGGCCGGGAACCCACAAGAGACCCAGTACTTC
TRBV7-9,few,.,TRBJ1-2,CASSPTSGGYTF,TGTGCCAGCAGCCCCACGAGCGGTGGCTACACCTTC
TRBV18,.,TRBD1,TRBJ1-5,CASSPRTGGGGSDQPQHF,TGTGCCAGCTCACCTCGGACAGGGGGAGGTGGGAGCGATCAGCCCCAGCATTTT
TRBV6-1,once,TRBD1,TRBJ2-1,CASSIQGESEQFF,TGTGCCAGCAGTATCCAGGGGGAAAGTGAGCAGTTCTTC
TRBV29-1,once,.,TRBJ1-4,CSVGRGAGGLSEKLFF,TGCAGCGTTGGCCGGGGGGCGGGAGGGTTGTCTGAAAAACTGTTTTTT
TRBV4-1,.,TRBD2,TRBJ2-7,CASSLGLAETYEQYF,TGCGCCAGCAGCCTCGGACTAGCGGAAACCTACGAGCAGTACTTC
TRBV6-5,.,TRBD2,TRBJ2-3,CASSYLGEGGSVQYF,TGTGCCAGCAGTTACCTGGGGGAGGGCGGGAGTGTGCAGTATTTT
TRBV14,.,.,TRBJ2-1,CASSQAGSSYNEQFF,TGTGCCAGCAGCCAAGCGGGGAGTTCCTACAATGAGCAGTTCTTC
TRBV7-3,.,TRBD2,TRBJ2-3,CASSPGLARTDTQYF,TGTGCCAGCAGCCCCGGACTAGCGAGGACAGATACGCAGTATTTT
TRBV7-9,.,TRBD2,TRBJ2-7,CASSQTSGRPDSYEQYF,TGTGCCAGCAGCCAGACTAGCGGGAGGCCGGACTCCTACGAGCAGTACTTC
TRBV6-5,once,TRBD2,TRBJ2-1,CASSLIGTSGGEQFF,TGTGCCAGCAGCCTCATCGGGACTAGCGGGGGTGAGCAGTTCTTC
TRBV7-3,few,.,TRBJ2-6,CASSFAGANVLTF,TGTGCCAGCAGCTTCGCTGGGGCCAACGTCCTGACTTTC